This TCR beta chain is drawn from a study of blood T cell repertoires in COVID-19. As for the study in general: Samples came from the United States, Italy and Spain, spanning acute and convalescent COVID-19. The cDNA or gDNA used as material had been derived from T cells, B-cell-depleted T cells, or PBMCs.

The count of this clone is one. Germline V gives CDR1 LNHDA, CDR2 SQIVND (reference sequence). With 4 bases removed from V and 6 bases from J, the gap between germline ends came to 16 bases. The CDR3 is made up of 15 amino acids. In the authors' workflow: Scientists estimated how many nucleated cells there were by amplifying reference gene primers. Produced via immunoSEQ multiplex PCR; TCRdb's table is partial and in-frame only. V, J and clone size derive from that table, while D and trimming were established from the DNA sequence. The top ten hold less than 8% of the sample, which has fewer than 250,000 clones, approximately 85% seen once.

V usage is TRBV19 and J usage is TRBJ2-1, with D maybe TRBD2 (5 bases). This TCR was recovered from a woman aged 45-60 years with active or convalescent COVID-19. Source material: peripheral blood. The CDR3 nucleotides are TGTGCCAGTAGTACCCCCGAGGTTGGGAGCAATGAGCAGTTCTTC. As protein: CASSTPEVGSNEQFF.